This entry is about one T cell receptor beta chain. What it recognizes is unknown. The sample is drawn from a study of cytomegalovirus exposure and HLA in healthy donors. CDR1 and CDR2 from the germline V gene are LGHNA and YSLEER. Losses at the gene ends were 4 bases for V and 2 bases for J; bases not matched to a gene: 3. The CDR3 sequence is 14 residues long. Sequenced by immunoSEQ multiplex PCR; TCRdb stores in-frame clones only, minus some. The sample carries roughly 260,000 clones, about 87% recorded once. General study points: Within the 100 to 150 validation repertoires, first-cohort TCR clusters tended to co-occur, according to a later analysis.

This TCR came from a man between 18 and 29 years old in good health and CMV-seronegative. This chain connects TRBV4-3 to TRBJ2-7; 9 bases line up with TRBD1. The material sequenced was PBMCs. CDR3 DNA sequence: TGCGCCAGCAGCCCCCGGGACAGGGCCTACGAGCAGTACTTC. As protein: CASSPRDRAYEQYF.